This T cell receptor beta chain was sequenced during a study of OX40 agonist ivuxolimab in advanced cancers. Looked up from germline, CDR1 is SGHRS and CDR2 is YFSETQ. This CDR3 region has 15 residues. Trimming cost V 0 bases and J 3 bases, with 9 bases left between them. TCRdb's copy holds only in-frame clones and misses some; the assay was immunoSEQ multiplex PCR. The sample records roughly 58,000 clones, 80% to 90% being singletons. The clonotype was recovered from an adult with an advanced solid tumor such as melanoma, head and neck, liver or kidney cancer. This specimen was CD4+ or CD8+ T cells sorted from blood, taken in a trial of the OX40 agonist ivuxolimab. The chain has TRBV5-1 and TRBJ2-2, with D perhaps TRBD1 (5 bases). This chain's CDR3 is CASSLDRPYTGELFF. In DNA form, the CDR3 reads TGCGCCAGCAGCTTGGACAGGCCTTACACCGGGGAGCTGTTTTTT.